The 19 T cell receptor beta chains reported below all come from one sample, sequenced in a study of Graves' ophthalmopathy and Graves' hyperthyroidism. RNA transcripts yielded amplified TCR beta CDR3 regions. The first-round RT-PCR employed HTBI primers together with the Qiagen OneStep RT-PCR kit. A multiplex PCR was then performed as the second round. TCRdb redid the calling of the multiplex PCR reads with MiXCR, one entry per CDR3 protein. The repertoire holds over a million distinct CDR3 sequences, with 35% to 40% as singletons. The specimen sequenced was peripheral blood or thyroid tissue (not recorded which). The receptors stem from an adult man with Graves' hyperthyroidism.

This clonotype was recorded at least ten times. The gene calls are TRBV29-1 and TRBJ1-2; D gene unclear. The CDR3 contains 9 residues. Germline V gene data show CDR1 as SQVTM and CDR2 as ANQGSEA. V dropped 6 bases and J dropped 8 bases, with 7 bases sitting between them. In DNA, the CDR3 is TGCAGCGTCGAGAACGGCTACACCTTC. Amino acids: CSVENGYTF. The full variable domain, with the rest looked up from reference TRBV29-1 and TRBJ1-2, is SAVISQKPSRDICQRGTSLTIQCQVDSQVTMMFWYRQQPGQSLTLIATANQGSEATYESGFVIDKFPISRPNLTFSTLTVSNMSPEDSSIYLCSVENGYTFGSGTRLTVV.

The V gene is TRBV30, the J gene TRBJ2-7; either TRBD1 or TRBD2 may supply D (7 bases each). V lost 4 bases, J lost 6 bases, and 19 bases lay in between. There are 14 residues in the CDR3. CDR1 is GTSNPN, CDR2 SVGIG, per germline (reference sequence). The CDR3 nucleotides read TGTGCCTGGACCAGAGGGAGGGGGCGTACCGAGCAGTACTTC. Translation gives CAWTRGRGRTEQYF.

The CDR3, as DNA: TGTGCCAGCAGCTTAGGGCCGGACAGTGATCAGCCCCAGCATTTT. Amino acids: CASSLGPDSDQPQHF. This chain links TRBV7-9 with TRBJ1-5, with D maybe TRBD1 (6 bases). V lost 1 base and J lost 5, with 12 bases in between. There are 15 residues in the CDR3. The germline CDR1 and CDR2 sequences are SEHNR and FQNEAQ (reference sequence).

There are many counts of this clonotype. The rearrangement uses TRBV11-2 and TRBJ2-7; D unresolved. The germline V gene has CDR1 SGHAT and CDR2 FQNNGV. The V and J ends lost 8 bases and 2 bases respectively, with 16 bases between them. The CDR3 loop spans 14 amino acids. CDR3 in DNA: TGTGCCAGCCGCCTAGGTCTGGAAACCTACGAGCAGTACTTC. Translated, it gives CASRLGLETYEQYF.

The chain uses TRBV10-3 and TRBJ2-7; D remains unclear. With 2 bases removed from V and 3 bases from J, the gap between germline ends came to 8 bases. The CDR3 is 13 amino acids. The germline gives CDR1 ENHRY, CDR2 SYGVKD. The CDR3 here is CAISEIWDYEQYF. The CDR3 nucleotides are TGTGCCATCAGTGAGATTTGGGACTACGAGCAGTACTTC.

This clonotype was detected only a few times. The rearrangement links TRBV9 to TRBJ2-1; D unresolved. The CDR3 extends over 16 amino acids. V shed 0 bases and J shed 0 bases, with 10 bases lying between them. Germline V gives CDR1 SGDLS, CDR2 YYNGEE. The CDR3 protein is CASSVAAEGSYNEQFF. CDR3 bases: TGTGCCAGCAGCGTAGCGGCGGAAGGCTCCTACAATGAGCAGTTCTTC.

This rearrangement joins TRBV25-1 to TRBJ2-5; TRBD1 aligns across 7 bases. The CDR3 runs 14 residues. The germline CDR1 and CDR2 sequences are MGHDK and SYGVNS. With V trimmed by 3 bases and J by 3 bases, 4 bases remained unmatched. The CDR3 region is CASSDRGIKETQYF. DNA of the CDR3: TGTGCCAGCAGTGACAGGGGGATTAAAGAGACCCAGTACTTC.

Regarding this clonotype: Since the CDR3 does not end with the conserved phenylalanine or tryptophan, this likely comes from a read error. This rearrangement joins TRBV10-3 to TRBJ1-1; D is uncertain. This CDR3 contains 11 residues. Trimming left V 6 bases short and J 10 bases short, with 12 bases between. Per the germline V gene, CDR1 is ENHRY and CDR2 is SYGVKD. In DNA form, the CDR3 reads TGTGCCATCAGGCAAGAGGCGGGAGCTTTCGTT. It is translated as CAIRQEAGAFV.

This clonotype was found many times. The rearrangement links TRBV10-2 to TRBJ1-4; D gene unclear. The CDR3 consists of 13 residues. The V end was cut by 6 bases, the J end by 8 bases, with 13 bases between. Germline CDR1 and CDR2: WSHSY and SAAADI. The CDR3 sequence is CASREFSSEKLFF. The DNA of the CDR3 is TGCGCCAGCAGGGAATTCTCTTCGGAAAAACTGTTTTTT.

The rearrangement links TRBV14 to TRBJ1-2, with no clear D. V lost 2 bases and J 3 bases, leaving 7 bases between the germline ends. The V gene's germline CDR1 is SGHDN and CDR2 FVKESK. The CDR3 extends over 13 amino acids. DNA for the CDR3: TGTGCCAGCAGCCAAAACAAGTACTATGGCTACACCTTC. Its translation is CASSQNKYYGYTF.

This clonotype showed up many times. The chain recombines TRBV10-3 with TRBJ2-5, with D perhaps TRBD1 (7 bases). Trimming cost V 6 bases and J 2 bases, with 16 bases left between them. The germline V gene has CDR1 ENHRY and CDR2 SYGVKD. The CDR3 covers 15 residues. The CDR3 spells CAISKGGAGQETQYF. Written as DNA, the CDR3 is TGTGCCATCAGCAAAGGGGGCGCGGGGCAAGAGACCCAGTACTTC.

The V and J genes are TRBV5-1 and TRBJ1-1; possibly TRBD1 for D (5 bases). Trimming pared 4 bases from V and 5 bases from J, leaving 21 bases between. The germline V gene has CDR1 SGHRS and CDR2 YFSETQ. The CDR3 has 16 amino acids. CDR3 coding DNA: TGCGCCAGCAGCCCGTCCGAAGGCAGGGAGGAAACTGAAGCTTTCTTT. It encodes CASSPSEGREETEAFF.

This clonotype was observed many times. The chain links TRBV14 to TRBJ2-7, with D tentatively TRBD1 (5 bases). Germline V gives CDR1 SGHDN, CDR2 FVKESK. The CDR3 runs 15 residues. Between the trimmed V and J ends, which lost 2 bases and 2 bases, there was a span of 13 bases. The CDR3 spells CASSQKVPGTYEQYF. The CDR3 DNA follows: TGTGCCAGCAGCCAAAAGGTTCCAGGGACCTACGAGCAGTACTTC.

This chain links TRBV10-3 with TRBJ2-5, with 9 nucleotides matching TRBD1. With 6 bases clipped from V and 4 bases from J, the junction kept 3 bases outside the gene matches. The CDR3 runs 13 residues. Germline CDR1 is ENHRY and CDR2 is SYGVKD. DNA of the CDR3: TGTGCCATCAGGGGACAGGGATCAGAGACCCAGTACTTC. It yields the protein CAIRGQGSETQYF.

This clonotype was detected ten times or more. V gene TRBV6-1 combines with J gene TRBJ2-5; D call uncertain. This CDR3 contains 12 residues. Trimming shortened V by 2 bases and J by 1 base, and 2 bases separated the two germline ends. Germline-derived CDR1 and CDR2 are MNHNS and SASEGT. The CDR3 DNA is TGTGCCAGCAGTGAAATCCAAGAGACCCAGTACTTC. Translating it yields CASSEIQETQYF.

This clonotype was seen a handful of times. A much larger clonotype is one base distant, so this may be a read error. The J gene is TRBJ1-2, the V gene TRBV10-3, with 9 bases aligning to TRBD1. Per the germline V gene, CDR1 is ENHRY and CDR2 is SYGVKD. V was pared by 10 bases and J by 3 bases, with 15 bases of the junction left unmatched. The CDR3 contains 16 residues. CDR3 region: CATLNGTGSGHYGYTF. The CDR3 DNA reads as TGTGCCACCCTAAATGGGACAGGGAGCGGGCACTATGGCTACACCTTC.

This clonotype was observed a few times. V usage is TRBV20-1 and J usage is TRBJ2-7, with 8 bases that match TRBD1. The trim removed 4 bases at V and 5 bases at J, leaving 16 bases unmatched. The CDR3 runs to 16 residues. Germline CDR1 reads DFQATT; CDR2 reads SNEGSKA (reference sequence). The CDR3 DNA sequence: TGCAGTGCTATCCCAATCCTGGGCCAGGGGGCCCACGAGCAGTACTTC. This gives the protein CSAIPILGQGAHEQYF.

This clonotype was seen only once. The chain has TRBV10-2 and TRBJ1-5, with D unresolved. Per the germline V gene, CDR1 is WSHSY and CDR2 is SAAADI. The CDR3 runs 12 residues. V lost 3 bases, J lost 8 bases, and 8 bases lay in between. DNA of the CDR3: TGCGCCAGCAGTGAACCGGGCAAGCCCCAGCATTTT. It specifies CASSEPGKPQHF.

The chain joins TRBV12-3 or TRBV12-4 to TRBJ1-2; D is perhaps TRBD1 (5 bases). The CDR3 is made up of 16 amino acids. V lost 5 bases and J lost 5, with 21 bases in between. CDR3 residues: CASSTHFGDWGYGYTF. The CDR3 nucleotides are TGTGCCAGCAGTACCCATTTTGGGGACTGGGGTTATGGCTACACCTTC.